The 26 T cell receptor beta chains given below trace back to one sample, sequenced in a study of cytomegalovirus exposure and HLA in healthy donors (dated by TCRdb to 2016 to 2017). Library method: the immunoSEQ multiplex PCR assay. A mixture of 60 forward primers for TCR Vbeta segments and 13 reverse primers for TCR Jbeta segments was used in the multiplex PCR. Here the immuneACCESS table is served through TCRdb, limited to in-frame sequences with V and J called. Missing clones are a known gap in these copies; in checked studies unresolved V genes cover under half, and the rest lacks a known reason. This sample holds some 180,000 clones; about three quarters were observed only once. The top ten clonotypes cover about 1.5% of the sample. The specimen sequenced was PBMCs. The receptor source for this set is a man between 18 and 29 years old in good health and CMV-seronegative.

The chain has TRBV4-1 and TRBJ2-3, with D tentatively TRBD1 (5 bases). CDR1 is MGHRA and CDR2 is YSYEKL in the germline V gene. With 3 bases removed from V and 5 bases from J, the gap between germline ends came to 15 bases. This CDR3 comprises 15 residues. CDR3 in DNA: TGCGCCAGCAGCCACCAGGGTTCGATGGGAGATACGCAGTATTTT. It codes for CASSHQGSMGDTQYF.

V gene TRBV18 combines with J gene TRBJ1-2; 8 bases map to TRBD1. The ends lost 3 bases at V and 8 bases at J; junction bases unmatched: 11. The CDR3 sequence is 15 residues long. Germline lookup yields CDR1 KGHSH and CDR2 LQKENI. The CDR3 protein is CASSPSGDRPDGYTF. CDR3 in DNA: TGTGCCAGCTCACCCTCTGGGGACAGGCCTGACGGCTACACCTTC. The full variable domain, completed using reference TRBV18 and TRBJ1-2, is NAGVMQNPRHLVRRRGQEARLRCSPMKGHSHVYWYRQLPEEGLKFMVYLQKENIIDESGMPKERFSAEFPKEGPSILRIQQVVRGDSAAYFCASSPSGDRPDGYTFGSGTRLTVV.

The chain has TRBV15 and TRBJ2-6; D gene uncertain. Germline-derived CDR1 and CDR2 are LNHNV and YYDKDF (reference sequence). The CDR3 has 16 amino acids. Trimming removed 0 bases at V and 0 bases at J, with 6 bases between. CDR3 sequence: CATSREMSSGANVLTF. In nucleotides, the CDR3 is TGTGCCACCAGCAGAGAGATGAGCTCTGGGGCCAACGTCCTGACTTTC.

This clone occurred a few times. The rearrangement links TRBV7-9 to TRBJ1-3, with TRBD1 matching 9 bases. V lost 3 bases to trimming and J lost 3 bases; unmatched junction nucleotides: 3. This CDR3 region has 15 residues. Germline-derived CDR1 and CDR2 are SEHNR and FQNEAQ (reference sequence). The CDR3 sequence: CASSLGQGGGNTIYF. The CDR3 coding sequence is TGTGCCAGCAGCTTGGGACAGGGAGGTGGAAACACCATATATTTT.

V gene TRBV27 combines with J gene TRBJ1-1; tentative D call: TRBD1 (5 bases). The CDR3 is made up of 13 amino acids. V lost 2 bases and J lost 3, with 7 bases in between. Germline CDR1 reads MNHEY; CDR2 reads SMNVEV (reference sequence). Here the CDR3 DNA reads TGTGCCAGCAGTTTAAAAGGGGACACTGAAGCTTTCTTT. Encoded protein: CASSLKGDTEAFF.

The rearrangement uses TRBV5-1 and TRBJ2-5; 8 nucleotides line up with TRBD1. Per germline, CDR1 SGHRS and CDR2 YFSETQ. The length of the CDR3 is 16 residues. J was trimmed by 2 bases and V by 3 bases; bases with no gene match: 9. CDR3 in amino acids: CASSSRGTGRQETQYF. CDR3 DNA: TGCGCCAGCAGCTCCCGCGGGACAGGTAGACAAGAGACCCAGTACTTC.

V is TRBV7-8 and J is TRBJ1-2, with no clear D. V was cut by 0 bases and J by 2 bases, with 7 bases left in between. The germline V gene encodes CDR1 SGHVS and CDR2 FQNEAQ. The CDR3 covers 14 residues. CDR3 loop: CASSLAVANYGYTF. In DNA, the CDR3 is TGTGCCAGCAGCTTAGCGGTAGCCAACTATGGCTACACCTTC.

V is TRBV28 and J is TRBJ2-5; TRBD1 aligns across 7 bases. The tail of the sequence fits TRBJ2-7 better, so the J call may be wrong. CDR3 length equals 15 residues. The germline V gene encodes CDR1 MDHEN and CDR2 SYDVKM. This CDR3 reads CASSSRDSRAYEQYF. The CDR3 bases are TGTGCCAGCAGTTCCCGGGACAGCAGAGCCTACGAGCAGTACTTC.

This rearrangement joins TRBV27 to TRBJ1-2; D not certain. The CDR3 totals 15 residues. V shed 2 bases and J shed 3 bases, with 13 bases lying between them. CDR1 MNHEY and CDR2 SMNVEV come from the germline V gene (reference sequence). The CDR3 DNA reads as TGTGCCAGCAGTTTAGACCCAGGCCTTTACTATGGCTACACCTTC. Amino acids: CASSLDPGLYYGYTF.

V is TRBV27 and J is TRBJ2-2; D is perhaps TRBD1 (5 bases). Trimming took 5 bases from V and 4 from J, leaving 14 bases between them. The CDR3 spans 15 residues. CDR1 MNHEY and CDR2 SMNVEV come from the germline V gene (reference sequence). DNA for the CDR3: TGTGCCAGCAGTCTGATCAGGGTGGGCACCGGGGAGCTGTTTTTT. This encodes CASSLIRVGTGELFF.

In DNA form, the CDR3 reads TGCGCCAGCAGCCAAACACCCTACGAGCAGTACTTC. Its translation: CASSQTPYEQYF. J is TRBJ2-7 and V is TRBV4-1; D unresolved. The CDR3 has 12 residues. The V gene's germline CDR1 is MGHRA and CDR2 YSYEKL. The ends were cut back, 2 bases at V and 2 bases at J, with 4 bases in the middle.

V is TRBV29-1 and J is TRBJ2-7; 8 nucleotides match TRBD2. The CDR3 is 13 amino acids. V was clipped by 5 bases and J by 0 bases; unmatched bases: 3. In germline, CDR1 is SQVTM, CDR2 ANQGSEA. CDR3 DNA sequence: TGCAGCGTTCGGGGGGGGCGCTCCTACGAGCAGTACTTC. Residues: CSVRGGRSYEQYF.

The CDR3 nucleotides are TGTGCCAGCAGTTTATTCCGGACAGGGGGTGACGAGCAGTACTTC. Translating gives CASSLFRTGGDEQYF. The rearrangement joins TRBV28 to TRBJ2-7; 10 positions agree with TRBD1. Germline assignment: CDR1 MDHEN and CDR2 SYDVKM. This CDR3 contains 15 residues. V dropped 1 base and J dropped 5; count of bases not matched to a gene: 5.

The chain uses TRBV10-1 and TRBJ2-2; possible D gene TRBD2, 6 bases. Germline V gene lookup returns CDR1 WNHNN and CDR2 SYGVQD (reference sequence). CDR3 length equals 15 residues. Trimming removed 2 bases at V and 6 bases at J, with 13 bases between. CDR3 amino acids: CASSERGGAAGELFF. Written as DNA, the CDR3 is TGCGCCAGCAGTGAGCGCGGAGGGGCCGCCGGGGAGCTGTTTTTT.

The V and J genes are TRBV28 and TRBJ2-1; 7 nucleotides align to TRBD2. Germline CDR1 and CDR2: MDHEN and SYDVKM. V trimming: 6 bases; J trimming: 7 bases; junction bases outside the gene matches: 18. The CDR3 loop spans 17 amino acids. For the CDR3, the DNA is TGTGCCAGCAGCCCGCCCTCGGCGGGAGCTCTTGGTAATGAGCAGTTCTTC. Translating gives CASSPPSAGALGNEQFF.

This chain joins TRBV6-5 and TRBJ2-3; 8 bases fit TRBD2. The CDR3 is 15 residues long. The germline gives CDR1 MNHEY, CDR2 SVGAGI. With 0 bases clipped from V and 7 bases from J, the junction kept 6 bases outside the gene matches. The CDR3 coding sequence is TGTGCCAGCAGTTACTCCAGCGGGAGCTTCAATACGCAGTATTTT. Protein product: CASSYSSGSFNTQYF.

The rearrangement links TRBV7-6 to TRBJ2-4; 8 bases are a match to TRBD2. Germline V lookup: CDR1 SGHVS, CDR2 FNYEAQ. Trimming at V came to 1 base and at J to 1 base, leaving 12 bases not matched to a gene. The CDR3 covers 19 residues. CDR3 protein: CASSLDGRGGTFAKNIQYF. The CDR3 DNA reads TGTGCCAGCAGCTTAGACGGGAGGGGAGGAACCTTCGCCAAAAACATTCAGTACTTC. The variable domain in full, completed from reference TRBV7-6 and TRBJ2-4, reads GAGVSQSPRYKVTKRGQDVALRCDPISGHVSLYWYRQALGQGPEFLTYFNYEAQQDKSGLPNDRFSAERPEGSISTLTIQRTEQRDSAMYRCASSLDGRGGTFAKNIQYFGAGTRLSVL.

The chain has TRBV6-4 and TRBJ2-1; D gene ambiguous. CDR3 length: 15 residues. Between the trimmed V and J ends, which lost 4 bases and 4 bases, there was a span of 14 bases. From germline, CDR1 is MRHNA and CDR2 SNTAGT. The CDR3 bases are TGTGCCAGCAGTGTGAGACCCCACGGGTACAATGAGCAGTTCTTC. Encoded protein: CASSVRPHGYNEQFF.

This clone was observed a few times. V gene TRBV28 combines with J gene TRBJ1-5; 7 bases are shared with TRBD1. There are 15 residues in the CDR3. V was pared by 6 bases and J by 1 base, with 6 bases of the junction left unmatched. The germline V gene has CDR1 MDHEN and CDR2 SYDVKM. The CDR3 coding sequence is TGTGCCAGCAGGGGAACAGGGGTCAGCAATCAGCCCCAGCATTTT. Protein product: CASRGTGVSNQPQHF.

The rearrangement links TRBV5-6 to TRBJ1-6, with D possibly being TRBD1 (5 bases). CDR1 is SGHDT, CDR2 YYEEEE, per germline. The ends were cut back, 4 bases at V and 0 bases at J, with 17 bases in the middle. The CDR3 runs 18 residues. CDR3 region: CASSGPTDLSSYNSPLHF. For the CDR3, the DNA is TGTGCCAGCAGCGGACCGACAGACCTTAGCTCCTATAATTCACCCCTCCACTTT.

The J gene is TRBJ1-1, the V gene TRBV13; D gene uncertain. The CDR3 loop spans 14 amino acids. V was pared by 1 base and J by 0 bases, with 6 bases between. Germline V gives CDR1 PRHDT, CDR2 FYEKMQ (reference sequence). The CDR3 is CASSLEFMNTEAFF. The CDR3 DNA follows: TGTGCCAGCAGCTTAGAATTCATGAACACTGAAGCTTTCTTT.

The CDR3 loop reads CASSPPGVGNEKLFF. The CDR3 DNA reads TGTGCCAGCAGCCCCCCGGGGGTGGGGAATGAAAAACTGTTTTTT. The rearrangement joins TRBV28 to TRBJ1-4; weak D call: TRBD1 (5 bases). V was shortened by 6 bases and J by 5 bases, with 16 bases between the two germline ends. The germline V gene has CDR1 MDHEN and CDR2 SYDVKM. The CDR3 consists of 15 residues.

V is TRBV19 and J is TRBJ1-1, with TRBD1 as a possible D gene (5 bases). The CDR3 contains 14 residues. V was cut by 3 bases and J by 3 bases, with 11 bases left in between. In germline, CDR1 is LNHDA, CDR2 SQIVND (reference sequence). The CDR3 DNA is TGTGCCAGTAGTATCGGGGGGACGGACACTGAAGCTTTCTTT. This encodes CASSIGGTDTEAFF.

This clone has more than one count but fewer than ten. The chain has TRBV10-3 and TRBJ2-1, with a possible D match to TRBD1 (5 bases). The V gene's germline CDR1 is ENHRY and CDR2 SYGVKD. The CDR3 runs 14 residues. V was shortened by 3 bases and J by 6 bases, with 12 bases between the two germline ends. CDR3 region: CAISEGAVLNEQFF. The CDR3 DNA reads as TGTGCCATCAGTGAAGGGGCGGTGCTCAATGAGCAGTTCTTC.

This clone was observed a single time. CDR3 sequence: CASSRDMDRDQPQHF. CDR3 nucleotide sequence: TGTGCCAGCAGCAGAGACATGGACAGGGATCAGCCCCAGCATTTT. The chain is built from TRBV7-9 and TRBJ1-5, with 8 bases identical to TRBD1. With V trimmed by 5 bases and J by 5 bases, 8 bases remained unmatched. The germline V gene has CDR1 SEHNR and CDR2 FQNEAQ (reference sequence). CDR3 length: 15 amino acids.

The chain couples TRBV6-5 to TRBJ2-7; TRBD1 might be the D (8 bases). V shed 6 bases and J shed 3 bases, with 18 bases lying between them. Germline V gene lookup returns CDR1 MNHEY and CDR2 SVGAGI. CDR3 length: 15 residues. The CDR3 spells CASRGGGTGDYEQYF. Written as DNA, the CDR3 is TGTGCCAGCAGAGGGGGAGGGACAGGAGACTACGAGCAGTACTTC.